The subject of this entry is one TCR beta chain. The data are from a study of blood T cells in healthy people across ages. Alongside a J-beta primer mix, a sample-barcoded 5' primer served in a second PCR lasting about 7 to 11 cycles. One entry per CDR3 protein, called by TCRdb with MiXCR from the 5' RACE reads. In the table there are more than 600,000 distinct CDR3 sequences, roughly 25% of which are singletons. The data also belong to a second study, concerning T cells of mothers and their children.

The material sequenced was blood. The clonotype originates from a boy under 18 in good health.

CDR3 DNA: TGTGCCGGCAAGGTTAGAGGGCTAGCGGTTAGGTCCTACGAGCAGTACTTC. Amino acid sequence: CAGKVRGLAVRSYEQYF. The chain carries TRBV28 and TRBJ2-7, with 7 nucleotides matching TRBD2. The germline V gene encodes CDR1 MDHEN and CDR2 SYDVKM. This CDR3 contains 17 residues. The trim removed 11 bases at V and 1 base at J, leaving 20 bases unmatched.